The 27 T cell receptor beta chains given below trace back to one sample, sequenced in a study of cytomegalovirus exposure and HLA in healthy donors. Primers included in the PCR were 60 Vbeta and 13 Jbeta primers. Assay used: immunoSEQ multiplex PCR; TCRdb lists only in-frame clones, some missing. Recorded for this sample: about 96,000 clones. Sequencing used PBMCs. The receptors stem from a woman in her twenties or thirties in good health and CMV-seronegative.

V and J are TRBV9 and TRBJ2-5; 12 nucleotides match TRBD2. Unmatched junction bases numbered 5, after V lost 4 bases and J lost 1 base. In germline, CDR1 is SGDLS, CDR2 YYNGEE. The CDR3 sequence is 16 residues long. The CDR3 sequence: CASSQAGLAGQETQYF. The CDR3 nucleotides read TGTGCCAGCAGCCAAGCGGGACTAGCGGGCCAAGAGACCCAGTACTTC. The variable domain in full, completed from reference TRBV9 and TRBJ2-5, reads DSGVTQTPKHLITATGQRVTLRCSPRSGDLSVYWYQQSLDQGLQFLIQYYNGEERAKGNILERFSAQQFPDLHSELNLSSLELGDSALYFCASSQAGLAGQETQYFGPGTRLLVL.

The chain combines TRBV6-6 with TRBJ2-7, with TRBD2 matching 10 bases. The J segment lost 2 bases and the V segment lost 2 bases, leaving 6 bases of the junction unmatched. The CDR3 runs 16 residues. Germline V gene sequence: CDR1 MNHNY, CDR2 SVGAGI (reference sequence). CDR3 amino acids: CASSYEGAGGPYEQYF. The CDR3 DNA is TGTGCCAGCAGTTACGAAGGAGCGGGAGGGCCCTACGAGCAGTACTTC.

V is TRBV10-3 and J is TRBJ2-7; TRBD1 might be the D (5 bases). The V and J ends lost 0 bases and 3 bases respectively, with 9 bases between them. There are 14 residues in the CDR3. Looked up from germline, CDR1 is ENHRY and CDR2 is SYGVKD. This CDR3 is CAISESPTDYEQYF. The CDR3 DNA reads as TGTGCCATCAGTGAGTCTCCGACAGACTACGAGCAGTACTTC.

V is TRBV4-1 and J is TRBJ1-5; 10 nucleotides line up with TRBD1. This CDR3 has 16 residues. CDR1 MGHRA and CDR2 YSYEKL come from the germline V gene. With 1 base clipped from V and 3 bases from J, the junction kept 3 bases outside the gene matches. The CDR3: CASSQAGTGVNQPQHF. The DNA of the CDR3 is TGCGCCAGCAGCCAAGCCGGGACAGGGGTCAATCAGCCCCAGCATTTT.

The CDR3 DNA follows: TGTGCCAGTAGTATAGGAGGGTCCGTTCACTATGGCTACACCTTC. As protein: CASSIGGSVHYGYTF. The chain carries TRBV19 and TRBJ1-2; no clear D. Germline CDR1 is LNHDA and CDR2 is SQIVND (reference sequence). Trimming shortened V by 1 base and J by 3 bases, and 12 bases separated the two germline ends. The CDR3 has 15 residues.

The rearrangement links TRBV5-5 to TRBJ1-3; TRBD1 is a possible D gene (5 bases). Germline lookup yields CDR1 SGHKS and CDR2 YYEKEE (reference sequence). The CDR3 has 15 residues. V was clipped by 0 bases and J by 3 bases, with 10 bases between them. CDR3 sequence: CASSLDGGNGNTIYF. In nucleotides, the CDR3 is TGTGCCAGCAGCTTGGACGGGGGAAATGGAAACACCATATATTTT.

The rearrangement uses TRBV7-9 and TRBJ1-1; no firm D call. Looked up from germline, CDR1 is SEHNR and CDR2 is FQNEAQ (reference sequence). CDR3 length: 16 amino acids. V was shortened by 5 bases and J by 0 bases, with 16 bases between the two germline ends. Written as DNA, the CDR3 is TGTGCCAGCAGCCCAGTATTTCAGCGGATGAACACTGAAGCTTTCTTT. Translating gives CASSPVFQRMNTEAFF. Supplemented by reference TRBV7-9 and TRBJ1-1, the full variable domain reads DTGVSQNPRHKITKRGQNVTFRCDPISEHNRLYWYRQTLGQGPEFLTYFQNEAQLEKSRLLSDRFSAERPKGSFSTLEIQRTEQGDSAMYLCASSPVFQRMNTEAFFGQGTRLTVV.

V is TRBV5-1 and J is TRBJ2-5; D is perhaps TRBD2 (7 bases). The ends were cut back, 3 bases at V and 1 base at J, with 16 bases in the middle. This CDR3 has 16 amino acids. Germline V gene data show CDR1 as SGHRS and CDR2 as YFSETQ. This CDR3 is CASSSLRGATQETQYF. The CDR3 bases are TGCGCCAGCAGCTCCCTCCGGGGGGCCACCCAAGAGACCCAGTACTTC.

This chain links TRBV29-1 with TRBJ1-1; D gene uncertain. Deletions cut 7 bases from V and 12 bases from J, with 24 bases between. Germline lookup yields CDR1 SQVTM and CDR2 ANQGSEA. The CDR3 has 13 residues. CDR3 nucleotides: TGCAGCGCCCGAACGCAGACCCGGGAGAAATCTTTCTTT. Protein product: CSARTQTREKSFF.

The V and J genes are TRBV18 and TRBJ2-2; 10 nucleotides line up with TRBD1. The CDR3 consists of 14 residues. The germline gives CDR1 KGHSH, CDR2 LQKENI. CDR3 nucleotide sequence: TGTGGACAGGGGGCAAACGCGAACACCGGGGAGCTGTTTTTT. It is translated as CGQGANANTGELFF. The full variable domain, with the rest looked up from reference TRBV18 and TRBJ2-2, is NAGVMQNPRHLVRRRGQEARLRCSPMKGHSHVYWYRQLPEEGLKFMVYLQKENIIDESGMPKERFSAEFPKEGPSILRIQQVVRGDSAAYFCGQGANANTGELFFGEGSRLTVL.

CDR3 amino acids: CATLSTGGYGYTF. CDR3 coding DNA: TGTGCCACCCTAAGCACAGGGGGCTATGGCTACACCTTC. The chain recombines TRBV6-5 with TRBJ1-2; 8 bases are shared with TRBD1. The junction had 8 bases not matched to a gene; V was cut back by 10 bases and J by 4 bases. In germline, CDR1 is MNHEY, CDR2 SVGAGI. CDR3 size: 13 residues.

J is TRBJ2-4 and V is TRBV7-9, with 9 bases that match TRBD1. The V segment lost 3 bases and the J segment 7 bases; nucleotides outside the gene matches: 4. There are 14 residues in the CDR3. Per germline, CDR1 SEHNR and CDR2 FQNEAQ (reference sequence). CDR3 amino acids: CASSFWDRVNIQYF. The CDR3 DNA follows: TGTGCCAGCAGCTTTTGGGACAGGGTCAACATTCAGTACTTC.

This chain connects TRBV27 to TRBJ2-2; D ambiguous. CDR1 is MNHEY and CDR2 is SMNVEV in the germline V gene (reference sequence). CDR3 length equals 14 residues. Between the trimmed V and J ends, which lost 6 bases and 0 bases, there was a span of 8 bases. CDR3 loop: CASRVGANTGELFF. CDR3 DNA: TGTGCCAGCAGAGTAGGAGCGAACACCGGGGAGCTGTTTTTT.

The chain carries TRBV5-1 and TRBJ1-5; perhaps TRBD1 as D (5 bases). CDR1 and CDR2 from the germline V gene are SGHRS and YFSETQ. The V end was cut by 4 bases, the J end by 0 bases, with 11 bases between. CDR3 length: 15 residues. This CDR3 reads CASSQDGHSNQPQHF. In DNA, the CDR3 is TGCGCCAGCAGCCAGGACGGACATAGCAATCAGCCCCAGCATTTT.

The chain has TRBV6-4 and TRBJ2-1, with 7 bases matching TRBD2. V dropped 3 bases and J dropped 7; count of bases not matched to a gene: 6. This CDR3 has 14 residues. Germline V CDR1 and CDR2: MRHNA, SNTAGT. CDR3 region: CASSDSGGGNEQFF. In DNA form, the CDR3 reads TGTGCCAGCAGTGATTCCGGCGGGGGAAATGAGCAGTTCTTC.

The chain carries TRBV28 and TRBJ1-2; D unresolved. The V and J ends lost 3 bases and 0 bases respectively, with 11 bases between them. Germline V lookup: CDR1 MDHEN, CDR2 SYDVKM. The CDR3 contains 15 residues. Here the CDR3 DNA reads TGTGCCAGCAGTTTTAACTGGAGTCCTAACTATGGCTACACCTTC. This encodes CASSFNWSPNYGYTF.

The rearrangement joins TRBV13 to TRBJ2-5; TRBD2 might be the D (7 bases). The germline CDR1 and CDR2 sequences are PRHDT and FYEKMQ (reference sequence). Between the trimmed V and J ends, which lost 0 bases and 5 bases, there was a span of 16 bases. The CDR3 loop spans 16 amino acids. CDR3 nucleotides: TGTGCCAGCAGCTTAGGCCTTGGGGGGGGCCGGGAGACCCAGTACTTC. It codes for CASSLGLGGGRETQYF.

CDR3 sequence reads: CASCPSGTSGGNNEQFF. CDR3 DNA sequence: TGTGCCAGCTGCCCCAGTGGGACTAGCGGGGGAAACAATGAGCAGTTCTTC. The chain is built from TRBV28 and TRBJ2-1; TRBD2 aligns across 14 bases. The germline V gene has CDR1 MDHEN and CDR2 SYDVKM. With 8 bases clipped from V and 5 bases from J, the junction kept 11 bases outside the gene matches. The CDR3 extends over 17 amino acids.

The chain carries TRBV21-1 and TRBJ2-1; the table names TRBD2, a call not compared with the DNA. TRBV21-1 is termed a pseudogene. This CDR3 region has 14 residues. The DNA of the CDR3 is TGTGCCAGCAGATCCTTCACTAGCGAGTCAGAGCAGTTCTTC. This translates into CASRSFTSESEQFF.

The CDR3, as DNA: TGTGCCAGCAGCTCCCGACAGGGTTCCAGAACTGAAGCTTTCTTT. As protein: CASSSRQGSRTEAFF. The chain couples TRBV7-3 to TRBJ1-1, with TRBD1 matching 7 bases. V shed 4 bases and J 5 bases; nucleotides not matched to a gene: 10. CDR1 and CDR2 (germline): SGHTA, FQGTGA. The CDR3 loop spans 15 amino acids. The full variable domain, its missing parts supplied by reference TRBV7-3 and TRBJ1-1, is GAGVSQTPSNKVTEKGKYVELRCDPISGHTALYWYRQSLGQGPEFLIYFQGTGAADDSGLPNDRFFAVRPEGSVSTLKIQRTERGDSAVYLCASSSRQGSRTEAFFGQGTRLTVV.

The genes are TRBV29-1 and TRBJ2-7; TRBD1 matches 7 bases. The germline gives CDR1 SQVTM, CDR2 ANQGSEA. V lost 1 base and J lost 2; bases outside the gene matches: 5. The CDR3 has 14 residues. CDR3 sequence reads: CSVEAPGTAYEQYF. CDR3 nucleotide sequence: TGCAGCGTTGAAGCCCCCGGGACAGCCTACGAGCAGTACTTC.

The J gene is TRBJ1-2, the V gene TRBV7-3; 10 positions agree with TRBD1. J lost 7 bases, V lost 4 bases, and 9 bases had no gene match. The CDR3 extends over 15 amino acids. CDR1 and CDR2 (germline): SGHTA, FQGTGA. CDR3 protein: CASSSGGQGRSGYTF. The DNA for the CDR3 is TGTGCCAGCAGCTCCGGGGGACAGGGGAGAAGTGGCTACACCTTC.

The CDR3 spells CASSGQLYNSPLHF. CDR3 sequence (DNA): TGTGCCAGCAGCGGACAGCTCTATAATTCACCCCTCCACTTT. The gene calls are TRBV2 and TRBJ1-6; TRBD1 is a possible D gene (6 bases). The CDR3 runs to 14 residues. V dropped 6 bases and J dropped 3 bases, with 9 bases sitting between them. CDR1 is SNHLY and CDR2 is FYNNEI in the germline V gene.

The chain couples TRBV29-1 to TRBJ1-2; D not certain. Germline CDR1 reads SQVTM; CDR2 reads ANQGSEA. CDR3 length equals 15 residues. Deletions cut 2 bases from V and 0 bases from J, with 13 bases between. CDR3 residues: CSVETRRTSNYGYTF. In DNA, the CDR3 is TGCAGCGTTGAAACTAGACGGACTTCTAACTATGGCTACACCTTC.

The chain links TRBV5-4 to TRBJ2-7, with 11 bases lining up with TRBD1. Looked up from germline, CDR1 is SGHNT and CDR2 is YYREEE (reference sequence). CDR3 length equals 13 residues. V lost 3 bases and J lost 6; bases outside the gene matches: 2. CDR3 DNA sequence: TGTGCCAGCAGCTGGGACAGGGGGTTCGAGCAGTACTTC. Amino acids: CASSWDRGFEQYF. Full variable domain (missing parts from reference TRBV5-4 and TRBJ2-7): ETGVTQSPTHLIKTRGQQVTLRCSSQSGHNTVSWYQQALGQGPQFIFQYYREEENGRGNFPPRFSGLQFPNYSSELNVNALELDDSALYLCASSWDRGFEQYFGPGTRLTVT.

The chain employs TRBV5-1 and TRBJ2-7; TRBD2 is a possible D gene (5 bases). V lost 3 bases to trimming and J lost 7 bases, with 8 bases between them. Germline CDR1 and CDR2: SGHRS and YFSETQ. The CDR3 consists of 11 residues. In nucleotides, the CDR3 is TGCGCCAGCAGCTGGGAGCGGGAGCAGTACTTC. Translation: CASSWEREQYF.

The rearrangement uses TRBV29-1 and TRBJ2-5; 7 positions match TRBD2. Germline trimming cut 3 bases from V and 3 bases from J; bases unmatched to any gene: 4. Germline lookup yields CDR1 SQVTM and CDR2 ANQGSEA. The CDR3 length is 13 residues. CDR3 loop: CSVEGGTKETQYF. DNA of the CDR3: TGCAGCGTTGAGGGGGGGACCAAAGAGACCCAGTACTTC.